This TCR beta chain was identified in a study of beta chain features in type 1 diabetes. Study conclusions and caveats: Researchers report that Type 1 diabetes patients had moderately but significantly shorter TCRB CDR3s across all four CD4+ subsets.

For this clone: Its antigen remains unknown.

Of the isolated RNA, all was reverse transcribed, and so the sequenced material was expressed TCRB transcripts. Libraries were prepared by immunoSEQ multiplex PCR; TCRdb keeps only in-frame clonotypes and omits some of them. The data contain under 250,000 clones, approximately 10% of them singletons. The germline V and J ends were trimmed by 3 bases and 0 bases, with 10 bases remaining between them. Germline V gene sequence: CDR1 SGDLS, CDR2 YYNGEE. The CDR3 loop spans 15 amino acids. The genes are TRBV9 and TRBJ1-3, with D hard to call. The sample taken for sequencing was central memory CD4+ T cells from blood. This clonotype was obtained from a man younger than 35 in good health. The CDR3 region is CASSAYDNSGNTIYF. CDR3 nucleotide sequence: TGTGCCAGCAGCGCCTACGACAACTCTGGAAACACCATATATTTT.